The 19 T cell receptor beta chains listed next were all sequenced from one sample in a study of blood T cell repertoires in COVID-19. Sequencing used immunoSEQ multiplex PCR; TCRdb keeps in-frame clones, though not all of them. Altogether about 360,000 clones are present, over 65% being singletons, with the ten largest covering around 1.1%. The sequenced sample was peripheral blood. These receptors all stem from a human donor with acute or convalescent COVID-19. The donor label of this sample is uncertain.

This chain uses TRBV30 with TRBJ1-1; 11 nucleotides align to TRBD1. The germline V gene encodes CDR1 GTSNPN and CDR2 SVGIG (reference sequence). Germline trimming cut 5 bases from V and 5 bases from J; bases unmatched to any gene: 1. The CDR3 consists of 12 residues. CDR3 sequence reads: CAWGTGGTEAFF. CDR3 coding DNA: TGTGCCTGGGGGACAGGGGGGACTGAAGCTTTCTTT.

The V gene is TRBV7-8, the J gene TRBJ2-7; a weak D match, TRBD1 (5 bases). CDR3 length: 14 residues. V was pared by 0 bases and J by 5 bases, with 11 bases between. Per the germline V gene, CDR1 is SGHVS and CDR2 is FQNEAQ. CDR3 in DNA: TGTGCCAGCAGCTTAGCGCTGGGGCTTAACGAGCAGTACTTC. Protein: CASSLALGLNEQYF.

In this sample, this clone turned up once. Other nucleotide sequences in the sample specify the same CDR3. The chain recombines TRBV3-1 (or the pseudogene TRBV3-2) with TRBJ1-2, with 7 nucleotides matching TRBD1. The CDR3 runs 15 residues. Trimming removed 4 bases from V and 1 base from J; junction bases left unmatched: 6. Germline CDR1 LGHDT, CDR2 YNNKEL (reference sequence). CDR3 protein: CASSPWTGVNYGYTF. CDR3 in DNA: TGTGCCAGCAGCCCCTGGACAGGCGTTAACTATGGCTACACCTTC.

This chain connects TRBV2 to TRBJ1-6, with D possibly TRBD1 on 5 matching bases. CDR1 is SNHLY and CDR2 is FYNNEI in the germline V gene. The CDR3 contains 14 residues. V was pared by 3 bases and J by 11 bases, with 14 bases between. The CDR3 protein is CASSDLNTGTPLHF. CDR3 bases: TGTGCCAGCAGTGATCTTAACACAGGCACACCCCTCCACTTT.

A single count supports this clone. The V and J genes are TRBV4-1 and TRBJ1-5, with TRBD1 matching over 7 bases. Germline V gene sequence: CDR1 MGHRA, CDR2 YSYEKL. This CDR3 is 19 amino acids long. Trimming cost V 0 bases and J 4 bases; bases outside gene matches: 15. In DNA, the CDR3 is TGCGCCAGCAGCCAAGATCATTCATCTAGGGACAGCAGTAATCAGCCCCAGCATTTT. Translated: CASSQDHSSRDSSNQPQHF.

V and J are TRBV24-1 and TRBJ2-1, with 9 bases matching TRBD2. Trimming removed 9 bases from V and 15 bases from J; junction bases left unmatched: 11. CDR3 size: 12 residues. The germline CDR1 and CDR2 sequences are KGHDR and SFDVKD. The CDR3 region is CATGTTSGVLFF. The CDR3 region has the DNA TGTGCCACCGGAACGACTAGCGGAGTGTTGTTCTTC.

This clone appeared a single time. The rearrangement uses TRBV6-5 and TRBJ2-2; D remains unclear. V was shortened by 2 bases and J by 3 bases, with 10 bases between the two germline ends. Germline-derived CDR1 and CDR2 are MNHEY and SVGAGI. The CDR3 has 15 residues. The CDR3 loop is CASSYVAGYTGELFF. The CDR3 region has the DNA TGTGCCAGCAGTTACGTGGCAGGCTACACCGGGGAGCTGTTTTTT.

This sequence joins TRBV6-5 and TRBJ2-1; no definite D call. CDR3 length equals 14 residues. V lost 7 bases and J lost 5, with 15 bases in between. Per the germline V gene, CDR1 is MNHEY and CDR2 is SVGAGI. CDR3 DNA sequence: TGTGCCAGCAATCCCCCGGGTCCCGACAATGAGCAGTTCTTC. Its protein product is CASNPPGPDNEQFF.

The V call is TRBV11-2, the J call TRBJ2-5, with D tentatively TRBD2 (6 bases). The CDR3 runs to 16 residues. Trimming left V 7 bases short and J 3 bases short, with 21 bases between. Germline assignment: CDR1 SGHAT and CDR2 FQNNGV. CDR3: CASKSNAGPLEETQYF. In nucleotides, the CDR3 is TGTGCCAGCAAATCGAATGCGGGACCGCTAGAAGAGACCCAGTACTTC.

The V call is TRBV5-1, the J call TRBJ2-2; a weak D match, TRBD1 (6 bases). CDR1 is SGHRS, CDR2 YFSETQ, per germline. V lost 0 bases and J lost 8, with 11 bases in between. This CDR3 has 14 residues. DNA of the CDR3: TGCGCCAGCAGCTTGGAAGATGGACAGGGGGAGCTGTTTTTT. Translated: CASSLEDGQGELFF.

The rearrangement uses TRBV5-5 and TRBJ1-4, with D perhaps TRBD1 (5 bases). Germline CDR1 and CDR2: SGHKS and YYEKEE (reference sequence). This CDR3 has 15 amino acids. Trimming shortened V by 3 bases and J by 3 bases, and 12 bases separated the two germline ends. CDR3 sequence (DNA): TGTGCCAGCAGCTCGACGGGGGGGTCTAATGAAAAACTGTTTTTT. This gives the protein CASSSTGGSNEKLFF. Based on the CDR3 plus reference TRBV5-5 and TRBJ1-4, the full variable domain is DAGVTQSPTHLIKTRGQQVTLRCSPISGHKSVSWYQQVLGQGPQFIFQYYEKEERGRGNFPDRFSARQFPNYSSELNVNALLLGDSALYLCASSSTGGSNEKLFFGSGTQLSVL.

V gene TRBV28 combines with J gene TRBJ2-5; 9 nucleotides match TRBD1. CDR3 size: 17 residues. The ends lost 5 bases at V and 7 bases at J; junction bases unmatched: 17. CDR1 is MDHEN and CDR2 is SYDVKM in the germline V gene. The CDR3 sequence is CASSPQPGQGAIGTQYF. The CDR3 DNA follows: TGTGCCAGCAGTCCCCAACCGGGACAGGGTGCGATCGGGACCCAGTACTTC.

As DNA, the CDR3 is TGTGCCAGCTCAATTGACCCAGGAGCGGCCTATGGCTACACCTTC. Its translation: CASSIDPGAAYGYTF. J is TRBJ1-2 and V is TRBV18; no definite D call. Germline loops: CDR1 KGHSH, CDR2 LQKENI. The CDR3 runs to 15 residues. The V end lost 5 bases, the J end lost 4 bases, and 17 bases lay between the germline ends.

This clone was seen only once. This sequence joins TRBV20-1 and TRBJ2-1; a weak D match, TRBD2 (6 bases). V gave up 3 bases and J gave up 10 bases, with 19 bases separating them. Per germline, CDR1 DFQATT and CDR2 SNEGSKA (reference sequence). The CDR3 has 14 amino acids. The CDR3 sequence: CSASPGGRLGEQFF. CDR3 DNA: TGCAGTGCTAGTCCCGGGGGAAGGCTTGGAGAGCAGTTCTTC.

V usage is TRBV4-1 and J usage is TRBJ2-3; D might be TRBD1 (5 bases). The V gene lost 4 bases and the J gene lost 1 base, with 15 bases spanning the gap. CDR1 is MGHRA, CDR2 YSYEKL, per germline. This CDR3 has 16 residues. CDR3 amino acids: CASSRGPSQGTDTQYF. CDR3 DNA sequence: TGCGCCAGCAGCCGCGGACCTTCACAGGGCACAGATACGCAGTATTTT.

This chain joins TRBV28 and TRBJ2-7; TRBD2 might be the D (6 bases). The CDR3 consists of 16 residues. Trimming shortened V by 6 bases and J by 0 bases, and 18 bases separated the two germline ends. Germline CDR1 MDHEN, CDR2 SYDVKM. CDR3 amino acids: CASSPAGLKSSYEQYF. The CDR3 DNA reads as TGTGCCAGCAGCCCGGCGGGACTCAAGAGCTCCTACGAGCAGTACTTC. Supplemented by reference TRBV28 and TRBJ2-7, the full variable domain reads DVKVTQSSRYLVKRTGEKVFLECVQDMDHENMFWYRQDPGLGLRLIYFSYDVKMKEKGDIPEGYSVSREKKERFSLILESASTNQTSMYLCASSPAGLKSSYEQYFGPGTRLTVT.

This chain links TRBV5-6 with TRBJ2-7; TRBD1 is a possible D gene (5 bases). The CDR3 consists of 15 residues. Germline V gives CDR1 SGHDT, CDR2 YYEEEE. V was trimmed by 1 base and J by 6 bases, leaving 17 bases between them. The CDR3 loop reads CASSLIGRPQGEQYF. DNA of the CDR3: TGTGCCAGCAGCTTGATTGGGCGGCCCCAGGGCGAGCAGTACTTC.

The rearrangement joins TRBV18 to TRBJ2-7, with 8 nucleotides matching TRBD2. The CDR3 covers 14 residues. Per germline, CDR1 KGHSH and CDR2 LQKENI. With 3 bases clipped from V and 2 bases from J, the junction kept 3 bases outside the gene matches. The CDR3 spells CASSPQRETYEQYF. DNA of the CDR3: TGTGCCAGCTCACCCCAGCGGGAGACCTACGAGCAGTACTTC. Complete variable domain (other parts from reference TRBV18 and TRBJ2-7): NAGVMQNPRHLVRRRGQEARLRCSPMKGHSHVYWYRQLPEEGLKFMVYLQKENIIDESGMPKERFSAEFPKEGPSILRIQQVVRGDSAAYFCASSPQRETYEQYFGPGTRLTVT.

The chain employs TRBV6-5 and TRBJ1-5; 8 bases fit TRBD1. CDR3 length equals 14 residues. Germline V gene data show CDR1 as MNHEY and CDR2 as SVGAGI. V lost 6 bases and J lost 6; bases outside the gene matches: 7. The chain's CDR3 is CASREGTGPQPQHF. The CDR3 DNA reads TGTGCCAGCAGGGAGGGGACAGGTCCTCAGCCCCAGCATTTT.